This TCR beta chain was captured in a study of blood T cell repertoires in COVID-19. Study details: Collection of acute and convalescent COVID-19 samples took place in the United States, Italy and Spain. The cDNA or gDNA used as material had been derived from T cells, B-cell-depleted T cells, or PBMCs.

This CDR3 is 13 amino acids long. In germline, CDR1 is LGHDT, CDR2 YNNKEL (reference sequence). V lost 1 base and J lost 2, with 5 bases in between. Methods used by the authors: It was from reference gene primer amplification that nucleated cell counts were estimated. Method: immunoSEQ multiplex PCR; TCRdb's copy keeps in-frame clones and lacks some. That table supplies the V and J calls and clone size; D and trimming were determined from the DNA. The sample yields fewer than 400,000 clones, roughly 86% seen once. This TCR was sampled from a human donor in a cohort sampled during active COVID-19. The material sequenced was peripheral blood. The J gene is TRBJ1-1, the V gene TRBV3-1 (or the pseudogene TRBV3-2); D gene uncertain. The CDR3, as DNA: TGTGCCAGCAGCCAAGCCCAAAACACTGAAGCTTTCTTT. The encoded protein is CASSQAQNTEAFF.